The TCR beta chain described here comes from a study of technical replicates of blood from several donors. V was clipped by 6 bases and J by 0 bases, with 12 bases between them. CDR3 size: 14 residues. Germline V gene data show CDR1 as SNHLY and CDR2 as FYNNEI. TCRdb's table, derived via immunoSEQ multiplex PCR, lists solely in-frame clones and lacks some. The data show 75,000 to 100,000 clones, roughly 94% seen once. The source of this sequence is a human donor in good health. Sequences were obtained from T cells isolated from PBMCs. V usage is TRBV2 and J usage is TRBJ2-7, with D possibly being TRBD2 (6 bases). The CDR3 region has the DNA TGTGCCAGCAGGACGACCGGGAGCTCCTACGAGCAGTACTTC. Amino acids: CASRTTGSSYEQYF.